This T cell receptor beta chain was captured by sequencing in a study of blood T cell repertoires in COVID-19. Study summary: Samples representing acute and convalescent COVID-19 were sourced from the United States, Italy and Spain. T cells, B-cell-depleted T cells, or PBMCs provided the cDNA or gDNA that served as material.

Authors' processing steps: From reference gene primer amplification, estimates of nucleated cell counts were derived. Repertoires were generated with immunoSEQ multiplex PCR, while TCRdb's copy carries only in-frame clones and drops some. V and J calls and clone size follow that table, whereas D and trimming were derived from the DNA. The sample yields about 230,000 clones, approximately 81% seen once. This CDR3 comprises 13 residues. The trim removed 5 bases at V and 6 bases at J, leaving 3 bases unmatched. CDR1 is LGHDT, CDR2 YNNKEL, per germline (reference sequence). The chain is built from TRBV3-1 (or the pseudogene TRBV3-2) and TRBJ1-3; 8 bases are a match to TRBD1. This receptor was obtained from a man aged 35 to 55 with acute or convalescent COVID-19. Material: peripheral blood. CDR3 amino acids: CASSYQGANTIYF. CDR3 coding DNA: TGTGCCAGCAGCTACCAGGGGGCAAACACCATATATTTT.